Sequencing of this T cell receptor beta chain was carried out in a study of beta chain features in type 1 diabetes. On the study more broadly: Sorted cells examined across all samples numbered 100 million to 140 million. The study, taken as a whole, reports: Shorter templates might be favored by PCR, and equally so in patients and in controls.

Purities in excess of 95% were seen in all sorted populations. This clone was recorded at least ten times. Its matching antigen is unknown. The ends were cut back, 5 bases at V and 2 bases at J, with 14 bases in the middle. This CDR3 contains 15 residues. The germline CDR1 and CDR2 sequences are SEHNR and FQNEAQ (reference sequence). Every bit of the isolated RNA underwent reverse transcription, so sequencing read expressed TCRB transcripts. TCRdb keeps only in-frame clones here, not all; method: immunoSEQ multiplex PCR. The table includes roughly 290,000 clones, about 8.5% detected once. The chain carries TRBV7-9 and TRBJ2-3, with D maybe TRBD1 (6 bases). Sequenced: central memory CD4+ T cells from blood. The TCR originated in a woman aged 18 to 35 in good health. In nucleotides, the CDR3 is TGTGCCAGCAGCCCCTACAGGGCGACCACAGATACGCAGTATTTT. This sequence encodes CASSPYRATTDTQYF.